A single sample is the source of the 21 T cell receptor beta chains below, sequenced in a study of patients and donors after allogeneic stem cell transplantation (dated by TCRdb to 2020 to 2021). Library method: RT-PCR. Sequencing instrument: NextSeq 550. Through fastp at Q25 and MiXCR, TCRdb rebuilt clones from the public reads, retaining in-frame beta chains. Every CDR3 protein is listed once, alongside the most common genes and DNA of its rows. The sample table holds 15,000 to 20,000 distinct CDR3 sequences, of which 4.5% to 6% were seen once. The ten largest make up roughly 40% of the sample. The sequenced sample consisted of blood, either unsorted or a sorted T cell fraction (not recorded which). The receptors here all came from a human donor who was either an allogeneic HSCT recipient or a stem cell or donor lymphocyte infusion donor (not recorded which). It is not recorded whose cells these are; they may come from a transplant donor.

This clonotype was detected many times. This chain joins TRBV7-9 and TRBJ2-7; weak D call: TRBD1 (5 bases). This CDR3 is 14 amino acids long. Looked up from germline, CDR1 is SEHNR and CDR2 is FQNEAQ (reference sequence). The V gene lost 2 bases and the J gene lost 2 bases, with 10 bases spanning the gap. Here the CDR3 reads CASSLRGTPYEQYF. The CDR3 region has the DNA TGTGCCAGCAGCTTAAGGGGTACTCCCTACGAGCAGTACTTC.

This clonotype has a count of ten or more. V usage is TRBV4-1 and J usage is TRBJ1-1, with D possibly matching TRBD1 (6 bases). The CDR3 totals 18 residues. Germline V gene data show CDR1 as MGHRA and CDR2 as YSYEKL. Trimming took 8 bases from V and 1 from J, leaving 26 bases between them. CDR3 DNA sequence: TGCGCCAGCCGCCCCGCTATCCGGGACATAAAGTGGAACACTGAAGCTTTCTTT. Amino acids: CASRPAIRDIKWNTEAFF.

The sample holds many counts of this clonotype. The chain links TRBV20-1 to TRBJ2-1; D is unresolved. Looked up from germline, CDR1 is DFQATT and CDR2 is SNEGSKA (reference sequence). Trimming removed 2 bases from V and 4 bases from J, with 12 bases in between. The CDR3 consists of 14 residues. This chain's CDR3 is CSARKQSVYNEQFF. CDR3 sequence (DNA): TGCAGTGCTAGAAAGCAGAGCGTTTACAATGAGCAGTTCTTC.

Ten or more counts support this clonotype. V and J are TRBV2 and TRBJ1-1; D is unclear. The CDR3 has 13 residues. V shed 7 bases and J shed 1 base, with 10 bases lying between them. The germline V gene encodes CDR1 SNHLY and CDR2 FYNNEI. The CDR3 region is CASTKDQNTEAFF. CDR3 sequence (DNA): TGTGCCAGCACCAAGGACCAGAACACTGAAGCTTTCTTT.

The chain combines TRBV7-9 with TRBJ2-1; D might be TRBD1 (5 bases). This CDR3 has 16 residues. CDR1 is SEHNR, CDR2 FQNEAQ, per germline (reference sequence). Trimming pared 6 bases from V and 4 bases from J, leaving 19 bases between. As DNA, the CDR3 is TGTGCCAGCAGTTCATCCAGGGTTGTAGGGTACAATGAGCAGTTCTTC. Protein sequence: CASSSSRVVGYNEQFF. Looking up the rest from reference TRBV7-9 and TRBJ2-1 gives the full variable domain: DTGVSQNPRHKITKRGQNVTFRCDPISEHNRLYWYRQTLGQGPEFLTYFQNEAQLEKSRLLSDRFSAERPKGSFSTLEIQRTEQGDSAMYLCASSSSRVVGYNEQFFGPGTRLTVL.

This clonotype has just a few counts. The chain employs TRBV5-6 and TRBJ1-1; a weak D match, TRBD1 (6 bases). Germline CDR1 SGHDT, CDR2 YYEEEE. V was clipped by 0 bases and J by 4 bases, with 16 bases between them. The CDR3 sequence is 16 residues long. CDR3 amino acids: CASSLGVGRGSTEAFF. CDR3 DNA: TGTGCCAGCAGCTTGGGGGTCGGCAGGGGAAGCACTGAAGCTTTCTTT.

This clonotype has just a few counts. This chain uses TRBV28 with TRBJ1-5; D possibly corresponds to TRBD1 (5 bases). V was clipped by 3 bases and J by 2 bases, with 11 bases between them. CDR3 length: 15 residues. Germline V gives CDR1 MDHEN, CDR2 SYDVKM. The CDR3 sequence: CASSFVRGGNQPQHF. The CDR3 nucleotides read TGTGCCAGCAGTTTTGTTAGGGGAGGCAATCAGCCCCAGCATTTT.

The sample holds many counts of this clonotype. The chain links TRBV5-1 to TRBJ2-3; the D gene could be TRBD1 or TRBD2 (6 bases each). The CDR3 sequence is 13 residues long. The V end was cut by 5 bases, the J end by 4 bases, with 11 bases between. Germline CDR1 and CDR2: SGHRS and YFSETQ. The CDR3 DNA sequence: TGCGCCAGCAGAACGGGGGCGGCAGATACGCAGTATTTT. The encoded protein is CASRTGAADTQYF. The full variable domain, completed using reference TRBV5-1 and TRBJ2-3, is KAGVTQTPRYLIKTRGQQVTLSCSPISGHRSVSWYQQTPGQGLQFLFEYFSETQRNKGNFPGRFSGRQFSNSRSEMNVSTLELGDSALYLCASRTGAADTQYFGPGTRLTVL.

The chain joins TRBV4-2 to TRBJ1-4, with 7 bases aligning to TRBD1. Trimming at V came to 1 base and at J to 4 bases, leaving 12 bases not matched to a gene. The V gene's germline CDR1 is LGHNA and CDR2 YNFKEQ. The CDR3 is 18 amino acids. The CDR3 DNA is TGTGCCAGCAGCCAAGGTGCGGGGACAGATCTACTTAATGAAAAACTGTTTTTT. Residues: CASSQGAGTDLLNEKLFF.

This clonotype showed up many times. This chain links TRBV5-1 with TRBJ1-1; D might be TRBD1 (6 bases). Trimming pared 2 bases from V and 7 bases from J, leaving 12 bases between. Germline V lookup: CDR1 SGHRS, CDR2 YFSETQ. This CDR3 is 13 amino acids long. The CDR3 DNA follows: TGCGCCAGCAGCTTAGGACAGAGAGATGAAGCTTTCTTT. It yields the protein CASSLGQRDEAFF. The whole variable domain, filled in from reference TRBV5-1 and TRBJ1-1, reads KAGVTQTPRYLIKTRGQQVTLSCSPISGHRSVSWYQQTPGQGLQFLFEYFSETQRNKGNFPGRFSGRQFSNSRSEMNVSTLELGDSALYLCASSLGQRDEAFFGQGTRLTVV.

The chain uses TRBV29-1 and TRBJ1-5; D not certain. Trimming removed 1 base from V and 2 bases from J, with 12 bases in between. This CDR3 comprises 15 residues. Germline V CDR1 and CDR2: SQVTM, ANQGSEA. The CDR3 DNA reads TGCAGCGTTGAAGGTCCGTGGCCTGGCAATCAGCCCCAGCATTTT. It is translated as CSVEGPWPGNQPQHF.

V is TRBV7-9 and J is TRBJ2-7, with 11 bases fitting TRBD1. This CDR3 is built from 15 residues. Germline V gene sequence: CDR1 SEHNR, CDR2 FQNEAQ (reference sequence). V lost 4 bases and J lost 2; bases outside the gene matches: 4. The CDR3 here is CASSSGTGGAYEQYF. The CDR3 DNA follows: TGTGCCAGCAGCTCCGGGACAGGGGGGGCCTACGAGCAGTACTTC.

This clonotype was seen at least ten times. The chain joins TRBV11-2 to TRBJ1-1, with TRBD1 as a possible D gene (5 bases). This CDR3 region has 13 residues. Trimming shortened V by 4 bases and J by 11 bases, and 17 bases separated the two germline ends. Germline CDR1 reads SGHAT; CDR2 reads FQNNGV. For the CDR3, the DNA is TGTGCCAGCAGCTCGCGACTCGACAGTAGGGCTTTCTTT. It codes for CASSSRLDSRAFF.

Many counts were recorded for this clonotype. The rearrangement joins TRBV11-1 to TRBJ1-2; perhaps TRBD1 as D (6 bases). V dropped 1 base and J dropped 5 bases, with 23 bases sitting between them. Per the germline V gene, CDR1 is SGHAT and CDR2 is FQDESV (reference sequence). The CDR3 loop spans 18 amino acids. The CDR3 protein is CASSLGRFGTGTHYGYTF. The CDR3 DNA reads TGTGCCAGCAGCTTAGGCCGATTCGGAACAGGGACCCATTATGGCTACACCTTC.

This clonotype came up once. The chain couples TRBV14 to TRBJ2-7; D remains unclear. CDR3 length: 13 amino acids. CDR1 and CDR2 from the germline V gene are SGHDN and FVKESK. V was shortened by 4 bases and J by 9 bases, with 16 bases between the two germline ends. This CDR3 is CASSRVRQVGQYF. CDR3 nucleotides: TGTGCCAGCAGCCGAGTCCGCCAGGTGGGGCAGTACTTC. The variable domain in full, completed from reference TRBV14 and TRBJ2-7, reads EAGVTQFPSHSVIEKGQTVTLRCDPISGHDNLYWYRRVMGKEIKFLLHFVKESKQDESGMPNNRFLAERTGGTYSTLKVQPAELEDSGVYFCASSRVRQVGQYFGPGTRLTVT.

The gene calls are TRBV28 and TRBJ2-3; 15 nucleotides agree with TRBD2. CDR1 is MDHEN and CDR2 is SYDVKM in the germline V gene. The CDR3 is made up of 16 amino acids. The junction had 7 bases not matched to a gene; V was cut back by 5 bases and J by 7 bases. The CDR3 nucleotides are TGTGCCAGCAGTCCCCGGACTAGCGGGAGGGCGAATACGCAGTATTTT. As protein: CASSPRTSGRANTQYF.

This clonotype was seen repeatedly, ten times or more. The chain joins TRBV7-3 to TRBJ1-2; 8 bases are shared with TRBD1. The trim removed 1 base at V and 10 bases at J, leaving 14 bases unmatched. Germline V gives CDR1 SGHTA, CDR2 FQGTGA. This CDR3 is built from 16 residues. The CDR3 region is CASSLRGPGTGPSYTF. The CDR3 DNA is TGTGCCAGCAGCTTAAGGGGTCCCGGGACAGGACCTTCCTACACCTTC.

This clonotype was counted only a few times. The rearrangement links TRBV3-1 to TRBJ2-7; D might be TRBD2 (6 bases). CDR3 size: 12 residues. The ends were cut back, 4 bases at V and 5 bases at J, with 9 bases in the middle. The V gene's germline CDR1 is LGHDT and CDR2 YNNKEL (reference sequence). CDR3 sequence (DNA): TGTGCCAGCAGCCTGGGGGGAGACGAGCAGTACTTC. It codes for CASSLGGDEQYF.

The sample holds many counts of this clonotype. For the CDR3, the DNA is TGTGCCAGCAGTCCCGGGAGGTTTGTAGGGACGTCCGATAATTCACCCCTCCACTTT. Protein sequence: CASSPGRFVGTSDNSPLHF. V gene TRBV6-1 combines with J gene TRBJ1-6, with D tentatively TRBD1 (5 bases). V was shortened by 5 bases and J by 5 bases, with 25 bases between the two germline ends. The germline V gene encodes CDR1 MNHNS and CDR2 SASEGT. This CDR3 has 19 amino acids.

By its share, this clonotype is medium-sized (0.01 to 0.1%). As DNA, the CDR3 is TGCGCCAGCAGCCCGACACCACGCGCGGGACACACAGATACGCAGTATTTT. Translated: CASSPTPRAGHTDTQYF. The chain combines TRBV4-1 with TRBJ2-3; D could derive from TRBD1 or TRBD2 (6 bases each). CDR1 is MGHRA and CDR2 is YSYEKL in the germline V gene. Trimming shortened V by 4 bases and J by 2 bases, and 19 bases separated the two germline ends. The length of the CDR3 is 17 residues.

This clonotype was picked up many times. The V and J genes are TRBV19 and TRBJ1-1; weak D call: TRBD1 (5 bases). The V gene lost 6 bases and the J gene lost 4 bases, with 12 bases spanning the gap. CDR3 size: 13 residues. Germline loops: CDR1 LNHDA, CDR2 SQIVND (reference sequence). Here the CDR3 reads CASRTDIRTEAFF. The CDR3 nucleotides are TGTGCCAGTAGGACGGACATTCGCACTGAAGCTTTCTTT. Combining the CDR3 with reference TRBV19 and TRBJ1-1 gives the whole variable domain DGGITQSPKYLFRKEGQNVTLSCEQNLNHDAMYWYRQDPGQGLRLIYYSQIVNDFQKGDIAEGYSVSREKKESFPLTVTSAQKNPTAFYLCASRTDIRTEAFFGQGTRLTVV.